This is a list of T cell receptor beta chains from one sample in a study of T cells in Graves' hyperthyroidism and ophthalmopathy. TCRdb ran MiXCR on the multiplex PCR reads and lists one entry per CDR3 protein. The sample has about 400,000 distinct CDR3 sequences, about 15% seen once; the top ten hold 30% to 35%. The sequenced sample consisted of blood. The receptors shown here come from a woman aged 25 to 39 with Graves' hyperthyroidism. CDR3s include the opening cysteine and the closing phenylalanine or tryptophan. The order of the fields is J gene, clone size, V gene, D gene, CDR3 protein, CDR3 DNA. The D gene is left open where the match is weak. Size tells how often a clone was seen (once, few, many) or the class of an expanded clone, and some rows leave it out.

TRBJ2-3,many,TRBV12-3/TRBV12-4,TRBD2,CASSLYGTSRTDTQYF,TGTGCCAGCAGTTTATATGGGACTAGCCGCACAGATACGCAGTATTTT
TRBJ2-2,-,TRBV5-6,-,CASSSTRTNTGELFF,TGTGCCAGCAGCTCTACACGGACGAACACCGGGGAGCTGTTTTTT
TRBJ1-1,-,TRBV4-1,-,CASSQDGGNTEAFF,TGCGCCAGCAGCCAAGACGGCGGGAACACTGAAGCTTTCTTT
TRBJ1-5,few,TRBV6-5,-,CASSYVRVGQPQHF,TGTGCTAGCAGTTACGTCCGGGTAGGGCAGCCCCAGCATTTT
TRBJ2-6,few,TRBV4-1,-,CASDTGQSSGANVLTF,TGCGCCAGCGACACAGGGCAATCGTCTGGGGCCAACGTCCTGACTTTC
TRBJ1-5,many,TRBV12-3/TRBV12-4,-,CASSLGSVGQPQHF,TGTGCCAGCAGTTTAGGTTCTGTTGGTCAGCCCCAGCATTTT
TRBJ2-1,-,TRBV4-1,TRBD2,CASSQNVLAGGTDYEQFF,TGCGCCAGCAGCCAAAACGTACTAGCGGGAGGAACGGACTATGAGCAGTTCTTC
TRBJ2-1,many,TRBV29-1,TRBD2,CSVGTGGSYNEQFF,TGCAGCGTTGGGACGGGAGGATCCTACAATGAGCAGTTCTTC
TRBJ2-3,-,TRBV20-1,TRBD2,CSARDPKAGGDTQYF,TGCAGTGCTAGAGACCCCAAGGCGGGAGGAGATACGCAGTATTTT
TRBJ1-6,-,TRBV6-1,-,CASSEKWTAIIQPLHF,TGTGCCAGCAGTGAGAAGTGGACAGCAATAATTCAACCCCTCCACTTT
TRBJ2-1,many,TRBV27,TRBD2,CASIGKVAGVPYNEQFF,TGTGCCAGCATCGGGAAGGTAGCGGGAGTTCCCTACAATGAGCAGTTCTTC
TRBJ1-6,many,TRBV2,TRBD1,CASRDRGQGNSPLHF,TGTGCCAGCAGGGACCGGGGACAGGGTAATTCACCCCTCCACTTT
TRBJ2-1,many,TRBV30,-,CAWSRGTHNEQFF,TGTGCCTGGAGTCGAGGGACCCACAATGAGCAGTTCTTC
TRBJ1-1,many,TRBV28,-,CASSFWGHPRRNTEAFF,TGTGCCAGCAGTTTCTGGGGACACCCTCGGCGGAACACTGAAGCTTTCTTT
TRBJ2-7,many,TRBV29-1,TRBD1,CSARTGTYEQYF,TGCAGCGCCCGGACAGGGACCTACGAGCAGTACTTC
TRBJ1-4,few,TRBV4-1,-,CASSQDGYLEKLFF,TGCGCCAGCAGCCAAGATGGGTACCTTGAAAAACTGTTTTTT
TRBJ1-3,many,TRBV18,-,CASSLGRTASTSGNTIYF,TGTGCCAGCTCCCTGGGCCGCACAGCCTCTACCTCTGGAAACACCATATATTTT
TRBJ2-1,many,TRBV10-1,-,CASSESTDGSLIENEQFF,TGCGCCAGCAGTGAGTCAACGGACGGATCCCTAATTGAGAATGAGCAGTTCTTC